A single sample is the source of the 18 T cell receptor beta chains below, sequenced in a study of T cells in Graves' hyperthyroidism and ophthalmopathy. Researchers amplified the TCR beta CDR3 regions from RNA transcripts. A first-round RT-PCR of the TCR CDR3 used the HTBI primer set. TCRdb re-analysed the multiplex PCR reads in MiXCR, keeping a single row per CDR3 protein. The sample holds fewer than 350,000 distinct CDR3 sequences, 15% to 20% seen once. The sample was blood. The receptors were gathered from a woman aged 45-60 years with Graves' hyperthyroidism.

This clonotype was detected many times. The chain recombines TRBV7-6 with TRBJ2-1; 9 bases fit TRBD1. V trimming: 6 bases; J trimming: 3 bases; junction bases outside the gene matches: 6. In germline, CDR1 is SGHVS, CDR2 FNYEAQ. The CDR3 is made up of 15 amino acids. CDR3 coding DNA: TGTGCCAGCAGTCCTACGGGACAGGGCTACAATGAGCAGTTCTTC. Its protein is CASSPTGQGYNEQFF.

This clonotype has at least ten counts. V is TRBV2 and J is TRBJ2-3; 7 bases map to TRBD2. The CDR3 covers 15 residues. V lost 4 bases, J lost 4 bases, and 8 bases stayed unmatched. The germline CDR1 and CDR2 sequences are SNHLY and FYNNEI. The DNA of the CDR3 is TGTGCCAGCAGTGGCTTTGGGAGGGAGCCAGATACGCAGTATTTT. Its translation is CASSGFGREPDTQYF.

This clonotype showed up just a few times. The V and J genes are TRBV6-1 and TRBJ2-7; TRBD1 is a possible D gene (8 bases). V lost 9 bases to trimming and J lost 7 bases, with 19 bases between them. This CDR3 is built from 13 residues. The germline V gene encodes CDR1 MNHNS and CDR2 SASEGT. The CDR3 nucleotides are TGTGCCAGTGGAGGAACAGGGGGGGAGGAGCAGTACTTC. The encoded protein is CASGGTGGEEQYF.

The sample holds many counts of this clonotype. The rearrangement links TRBV3-1 to TRBJ2-3; TRBD2 matches 11 bases. The germline V gene has CDR1 LGHDT and CDR2 YNNKEL (reference sequence). Trimming removed 4 bases from V and 3 bases from J; junction bases left unmatched: 3. The CDR3 covers 15 residues. The CDR3 protein is CASSPRLAGTDTQYF. CDR3 DNA: TGTGCCAGCAGCCCCCGACTAGCGGGGACAGATACGCAGTATTTT.

This clonotype has only a few counts. In DNA, the CDR3 is TGTGCCAGCAGTTACGCCGGGGACAGGGGGCCGTCAGATACGCAGTATTTT. Translated: CASSYAGDRGPSDTQYF. This sequence joins TRBV6-5 and TRBJ2-3, with 12 bases that match TRBD1. This CDR3 spans 17 amino acids. CDR1 is MNHEY and CDR2 is SVGAGI in the germline V gene. The junction had 7 bases not matched to a gene; V was cut back by 2 bases and J by 4 bases.

The sample holds a few counts of this clonotype. The V gene is TRBV19, the J gene TRBJ1-1; perhaps TRBD1 as D (6 bases). Germline assignment: CDR1 LNHDA and CDR2 SQIVND (reference sequence). The CDR3 totals 13 residues. Trimming took 9 bases from V and 3 from J, leaving 14 bases between them. CDR3 region: CASQQGTYTEAFF. The CDR3 coding sequence is TGTGCCAGCCAACAGGGAACTTACACTGAAGCTTTCTTT.

This clonotype has more than one count but fewer than ten. The rearrangement links TRBV9 to TRBJ1-6, with D unresolved. The V end lost 4 bases, the J end lost 5 bases, and 19 bases lay between the germline ends. There are 17 residues in the CDR3. The germline gives CDR1 SGDLS, CDR2 YYNGEE. CDR3 amino acids: CASSPLLRAGDNSPLHF. The CDR3 DNA reads as TGTGCCAGCAGCCCGCTCCTCCGGGCCGGCGATAATTCACCCCTCCACTTT.

This clonotype was observed many times. The chain carries TRBV18 and TRBJ1-1, with no clear D. CDR1 and CDR2 (germline): KGHSH, LQKENI. The CDR3 contains 14 residues. V was cut by 0 bases and J by 7 bases, with 12 bases left in between. In DNA form, the CDR3 reads TGTGCCAGCTCACCACCACCCCCGCGAAGTGAAGCTTTCTTT. It translates to CASSPPPPRSEAFF.

This clonotype occurred many times. The chain uses TRBV28 and TRBJ2-3; D not certain. The CDR3 spans 15 residues. V lost 2 bases, J lost 6 bases, and 15 bases lay in between. Germline V gives CDR1 MDHEN, CDR2 SYDVKM. The CDR3 here is CASSLASQAQDTQYF. The DNA of the CDR3 is TGTGCCAGCAGTTTAGCGAGTCAGGCACAGGATACGCAGTATTTT.

This clonotype was picked up a small number of times. This chain uses TRBV5-1 with TRBJ2-3, with D possibly matching TRBD2 (6 bases). There are 13 residues in the CDR3. The germline CDR1 and CDR2 sequences are SGHRS and YFSETQ. V lost 6 bases, J lost 5 bases, and 13 bases lay in between. The CDR3 nucleotides are TGCGCCAGCACCCCGGACGGGGGAGATACGCAGTATTTT. This sequence encodes CASTPDGGDTQYF.

This clonotype has just a few counts. The chain couples TRBV10-2 to TRBJ2-3, with D uncertain. The V gene's germline CDR1 is WSHSY and CDR2 SAAADI. Trimming removed 3 bases at V and 13 bases at J, with 11 bases between. The CDR3 runs 11 residues. CDR3 loop: CASSDDESEYF. CDR3 nucleotides: TGCGCCAGCAGTGATGACGAATCGGAGTATTTT.

The chain recombines TRBV9 with TRBJ1-4; perhaps TRBD1 as D (5 bases). Germline CDR1 and CDR2: SGDLS and YYNGEE. The CDR3 loop spans 15 amino acids. The ends were cut back, 0 bases at V and 3 bases at J, with 9 bases in the middle. CDR3 loop: CASSVGGVANEKLFF. The CDR3 DNA reads TGTGCCAGCAGCGTAGGGGGGGTGGCTAATGAAAAACTGTTTTTT.

Regarding this clonotype: This may come from a read error, since a much larger clone is one base off. The gene calls are TRBV18 and TRBJ1-2; the match to TRBD1 covers 7 bases. In germline, CDR1 is KGHSH, CDR2 LQKENI. This CDR3 has 13 amino acids. CDR3 DNA sequence: TGTGTCAGCTCACCACGGCTGACAGGGGGCTACACCTTC. Translated, it gives CVSSPRLTGGYTF.

In DNA form, the CDR3 reads TGTGCCAGCAGTTACCCGACAGGGGCCGCTGAAGCTTTCTTT. Protein product: CASSYPTGAAEAFF. The rearrangement links TRBV6-5 to TRBJ1-1, with 8 bases identical to TRBD1. The CDR3 runs 14 residues. Germline CDR1 reads MNHEY; CDR2 reads SVGAGI. V lost 2 bases, J lost 6 bases, and 5 bases stayed unmatched.

The chain couples TRBV19 to TRBJ1-1; 8 bases line up with TRBD1. The CDR3 is 17 amino acids. CDR1 is LNHDA, CDR2 SQIVND, per germline (reference sequence). J gave up 2 bases and V 4 bases, and 12 bases lay outside the gene matches. The CDR3 DNA sequence: TGTGCCAGTAGTACCCCCTGGCAGGGGGCTATAAACACTGAAGCTTTCTTT. Amino acids: CASSTPWQGAINTEAFF.

The sample holds a few counts of this clonotype. V and J are TRBV12-5 and TRBJ2-3, with 7 bases lining up with TRBD2. This CDR3 spans 13 amino acids. Per germline, CDR1 LGHNT and CDR2 FRNRAP. V shed 4 bases and J 8 bases; nucleotides not matched to a gene: 6. The CDR3 here is CASGSRLAGTQYF. The CDR3 DNA is TGTGCTAGTGGTTCACGATTAGCGGGTACGCAGTATTTT.

This clonotype was found many times. V gene TRBV18 combines with J gene TRBJ2-7, with 11 bases lining up with TRBD2. V shed 3 bases, J shed 5 bases, and the junction held 3 bases outside the gene matches. The germline V gene has CDR1 KGHSH and CDR2 LQKENI. The CDR3 covers 14 residues. Written as DNA, the CDR3 is TGTGCCAGCTCACCCGGGACTAGCGGCCACGAGCAGTACTTC. Amino acids: CASSPGTSGHEQYF.

The rearrangement joins TRBV15 to TRBJ1-1, with 8 nucleotides matching TRBD1. Germline CDR1 is LNHNV and CDR2 is YYDKDF (reference sequence). Trimming cost V 8 bases and J 7 bases; bases outside gene matches: 15. The CDR3 covers 15 residues. The CDR3 sequence is CATRQGARGYSEAFF. As DNA, the CDR3 is TGTGCCACCCGTCAGGGGGCCAGGGGTTACAGTGAAGCTTTCTTT.